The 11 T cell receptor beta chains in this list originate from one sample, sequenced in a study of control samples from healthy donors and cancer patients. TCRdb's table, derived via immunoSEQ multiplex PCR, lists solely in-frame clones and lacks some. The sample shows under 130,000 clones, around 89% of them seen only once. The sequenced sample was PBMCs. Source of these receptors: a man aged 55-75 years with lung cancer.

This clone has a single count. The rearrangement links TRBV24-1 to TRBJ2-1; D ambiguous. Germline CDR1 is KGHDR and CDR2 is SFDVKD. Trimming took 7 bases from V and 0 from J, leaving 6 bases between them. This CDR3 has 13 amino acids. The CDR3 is CATSLSSYNEQFF. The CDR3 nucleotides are TGTGCCACCAGCCTAAGCTCCTACAATGAGCAGTTCTTC.

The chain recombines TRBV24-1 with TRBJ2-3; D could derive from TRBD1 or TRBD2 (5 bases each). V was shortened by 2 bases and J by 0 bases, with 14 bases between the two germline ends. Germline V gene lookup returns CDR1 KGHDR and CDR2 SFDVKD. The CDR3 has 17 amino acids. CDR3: CATSDWGPRTSTDTQYF. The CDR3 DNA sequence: TGTGCCACCAGTGATTGGGGACCACGTACTAGCACAGATACGCAGTATTTT.

For the CDR3, the DNA is TGTGCCAGTGGGCAGGGGGGCCCAGAGACCCAGTACTTC. As protein: CASGQGGPETQYF. J is TRBJ2-5 and V is TRBV24-1; maybe TRBD1 (7 bases). Germline CDR1 reads KGHDR; CDR2 reads SFDVKD. This CDR3 spans 13 amino acids. Trimming removed 11 bases from V and 4 bases from J, with 16 bases in between.

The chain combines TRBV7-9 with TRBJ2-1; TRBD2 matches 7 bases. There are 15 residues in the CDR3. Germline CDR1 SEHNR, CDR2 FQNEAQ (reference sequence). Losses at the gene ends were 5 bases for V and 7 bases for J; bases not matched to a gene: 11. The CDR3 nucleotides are TGTGCCAGCAGCCCCCGAGCGGGAACAAGTAATGAGCAGTTCTTC. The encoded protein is CASSPRAGTSNEQFF.

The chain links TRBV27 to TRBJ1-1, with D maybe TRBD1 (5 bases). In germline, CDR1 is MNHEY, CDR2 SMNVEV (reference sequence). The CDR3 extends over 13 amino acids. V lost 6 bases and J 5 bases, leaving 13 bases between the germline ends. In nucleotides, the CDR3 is TGTGCCAGCAGCCCATCAGGGATAACTGAAGCTTTCTTT. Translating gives CASSPSGITEAFF.

The CDR3 nucleotides read TGCGCCAGCAGCACCGGACAGGGGGAATGGTACGAGCAGTACTTC. It yields the protein CASSTGQGEWYEQYF. V and J are TRBV5-1 and TRBJ2-7; 10 bases match TRBD1. CDR3 length: 15 amino acids. V was clipped by 4 bases and J by 4 bases; unmatched bases: 8. CDR1 is SGHRS, CDR2 YFSETQ, per germline.

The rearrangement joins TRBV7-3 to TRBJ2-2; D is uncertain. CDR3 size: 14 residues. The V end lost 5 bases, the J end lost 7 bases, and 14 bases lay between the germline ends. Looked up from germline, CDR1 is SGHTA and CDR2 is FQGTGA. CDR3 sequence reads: CASSPSPTIGELFF. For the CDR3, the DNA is TGTGCCAGCAGCCCATCCCCCACCATCGGGGAGCTGTTTTTT.

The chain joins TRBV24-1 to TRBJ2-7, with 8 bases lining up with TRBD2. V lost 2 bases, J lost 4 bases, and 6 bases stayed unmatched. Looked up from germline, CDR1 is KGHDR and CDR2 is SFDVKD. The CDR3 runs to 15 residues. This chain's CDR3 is CATSDSRIAGYEQYV. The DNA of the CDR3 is TGTGCCACCAGTGATTCCCGAATAGCGGGATACGAGCAGTACGTC.

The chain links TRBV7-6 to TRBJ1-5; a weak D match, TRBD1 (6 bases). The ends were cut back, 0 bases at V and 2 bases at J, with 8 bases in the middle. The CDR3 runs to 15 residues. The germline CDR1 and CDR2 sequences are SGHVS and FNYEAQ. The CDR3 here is CASSLASGGNQPQHF. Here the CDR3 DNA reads TGTGCCAGCAGCTTAGCTTCAGGGGGCAATCAGCCCCAGCATTTT.

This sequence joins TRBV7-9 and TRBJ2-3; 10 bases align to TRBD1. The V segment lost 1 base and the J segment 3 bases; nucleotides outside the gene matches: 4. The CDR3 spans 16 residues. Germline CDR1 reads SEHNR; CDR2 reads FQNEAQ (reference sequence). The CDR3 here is CASSLGDRGPTDTQYF. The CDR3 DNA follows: TGTGCCAGCAGCTTAGGGGACAGGGGACCGACAGATACGCAGTATTTT. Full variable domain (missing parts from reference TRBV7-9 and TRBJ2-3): DTGVSQNPRHKITKRGQNVTFRCDPISEHNRLYWYRQTLGQGPEFLTYFQNEAQLEKSRLLSDRFSAERPKGSFSTLEIQRTEQGDSAMYLCASSLGDRGPTDTQYFGPGTRLTVL.

CDR3: CASSHPGVGNTIYF. The CDR3 coding sequence is TGTGCCAGCAGCCACCCGGGAGTTGGAAACACCATATATTTT. V is TRBV11-3 and J is TRBJ1-3; D is undetermined. CDR3 length: 14 amino acids. V lost 5 bases, J lost 3 bases, and 11 bases lay in between. CDR1 and CDR2 from the germline V gene are SGHNT and YENEEA.